This TCR beta chain was observed in a study of shared clonotypes between healthy human individuals. Method: immunoSEQ multiplex PCR; TCRdb's copy keeps in-frame clones and lacks some. The table records 2,500,000 or so clones, just over 90% of them present only once. Germline V lookup: CDR1 SGHNT, CDR2 YYREEE (reference sequence). The CDR3 has 16 amino acids. Losses at the gene ends were 10 bases for V and 6 bases for J; bases not matched to a gene: 15. The sample comprised naive CD4+ T cells sorted from blood. Subset noted: CD45RA+ positively selected. The chain uses TRBV5-4 and TRBJ2-2, with TRBD2 identical over 10 bases. The source is a man aged 18-30 years in good health. The CDR3 sequence: CAGRGASGSPAGELFF. CDR3 coding DNA: TGTGCCGGAAGGGGGGCTAGCGGGAGCCCGGCCGGGGAGCTGTTTTTT.